A single sample is the source of the 30 T cell receptor beta chains below, sequenced in a study of cytomegalovirus exposure and HLA in healthy donors. PCR involved 60 Vbeta and 13 Jbeta primers. Using immunoSEQ multiplex PCR, the repertoire was profiled, and TCRdb retains in-frame clones only, with some absent. The table shows some 100,000 clones, with around 75% occurring only once. The sample consisted of PBMCs. All receptors derive from a male donor in good health and CMV-seropositive.

This CDR3 is CASSYGGGYTF. The CDR3 nucleotides are TGTGCCAGCAGCTACGGTGGTGGCTACACCTTC. This sequence joins TRBV5-6 and TRBJ1-2; D unresolved. The V gene's germline CDR1 is SGHDT and CDR2 YYEEEE. CDR3 length equals 11 residues. V lost 3 bases and J lost 7, with 7 bases in between.

The chain carries TRBV9 and TRBJ2-7, with D possibly being TRBD1 (5 bases). In germline, CDR1 is SGDLS, CDR2 YYNGEE. This CDR3 is built from 14 residues. V shed 4 bases and J shed 4 bases, with 15 bases lying between them. DNA of the CDR3: TGTGCCAGCAGCCCTCAGGGCTCGGTATACGAGCAGTACTTC. Translating it yields CASSPQGSVYEQYF.

In this sample, this clone turned up a few times. The V and J genes are TRBV5-4 and TRBJ2-3; D perhaps matches TRBD2 (5 bases). Germline V gives CDR1 SGHNT, CDR2 YYREEE (reference sequence). V was trimmed by 0 bases and J by 2 bases, leaving 10 bases between them. The CDR3 is 15 residues long. The CDR3 DNA sequence: TGTGCCAGCAGCTTGGAGGGAGCCGACACAGATACGCAGTATTTT. It is translated as CASSLEGADTDTQYF. Full variable domain (outside the CDR3, taken from reference TRBV5-4 and TRBJ2-3): ETGVTQSPTHLIKTRGQQVTLRCSSQSGHNTVSWYQQALGQGPQFIFQYYREEENGRGNFPPRFSGLQFPNYSSELNVNALELDDSALYLCASSLEGADTDTQYFGPGTRLTVL.

This rearrangement joins TRBV2 to TRBJ2-5, with TRBD2 matching over 12 bases. Trimming cost V 4 bases and J 5 bases; bases outside gene matches: 5. The length of the CDR3 is 15 residues. The V gene's germline CDR1 is SNHLY and CDR2 FYNNEI. The CDR3 DNA sequence: TGTGCCAGCAGTGGGACTAGCGGGGCCAGGGAGACCCAGTACTTC. Translated: CASSGTSGARETQYF.

J is TRBJ2-1 and V is TRBV7-2; 7 nucleotides align to TRBD1. Per germline, CDR1 SGHTA and CDR2 FQGNSA. The CDR3 loop spans 16 amino acids. J gave up 4 bases and V 8 bases, and 14 bases lay outside the gene matches. The CDR3 sequence is CASRDQRDSFYNEQFF. The DNA of the CDR3 is TGTGCCAGCCGGGACCAACGGGACAGCTTTTACAATGAGCAGTTCTTC.

This sequence joins TRBV11-1 and TRBJ2-1, with 10 bases matching TRBD1. This CDR3 is 14 amino acids long. V lost 8 bases to trimming and J lost 8 bases; unmatched junction nucleotides: 9. Germline V gene sequence: CDR1 SGHAT, CDR2 FQDESV (reference sequence). DNA for the CDR3: TGTGCCAGCGGAGGGGGACAGGGGTTCGATGAGCAGTTCTTC. Translating gives CASGGGQGFDEQFF. The full variable domain, completed using reference TRBV11-1 and TRBJ2-1, is EAEVAQSPRYKITEKSQAVAFWCDPISGHATLYWYRQILGQGPELLVQFQDESVVDDSQLPKDRFSAERLKGVDSTLKIQPAELGDSAMYLCASGGGQGFDEQFFGPGTRLTVL.

The chain joins TRBV7-2 to TRBJ1-2; TRBD1 is a possible D gene (6 bases). From germline, CDR1 is SGHTA and CDR2 FQGNSA. Trimming left V 0 bases short and J 7 bases short, with 9 bases between. The length of the CDR3 is 13 residues. The CDR3 coding sequence is TGTGCCAGCAGCTTAGCCGACAGGACTGGCTACACCTTC. The encoded protein is CASSLADRTGYTF. Combining the CDR3 with reference TRBV7-2 and TRBJ1-2 gives the whole variable domain GAGVSQSPSNKVTEKGKDVELRCDPISGHTALYWYRQSLGQGLEFLIYFQGNSAPDKSGLPSDRFSAERTGGSVSTLTIQRTQQEDSAVYLCASSLADRTGYTFGSGTRLTVV.

The rearrangement links TRBV6-5 to TRBJ1-1, with 8 bases fitting TRBD1. The germline CDR1 and CDR2 sequences are MNHEY and SVGAGI. The length of the CDR3 is 13 residues. V trimming: 4 bases; J trimming: 11 bases; junction bases outside the gene matches: 9. This CDR3 reads CASSSTGALMAFF. The CDR3 nucleotides read TGTGCCAGCAGTTCGACAGGGGCCCTGATGGCTTTCTTT.

The J gene is TRBJ2-6, the V gene TRBV30, with 7 bases aligning to TRBD1. CDR3 length equals 14 residues. Trimming removed 5 bases from V and 2 bases from J; junction bases left unmatched: 3. CDR1 is GTSNPN, CDR2 SVGIG, per germline (reference sequence). The CDR3 coding sequence is TGTGCCTGGGCGACAGGGACTGGGGCCAACGTCCTGACTTTC. Amino acids: CAWATGTGANVLTF.

The V call is TRBV11-2, the J call TRBJ1-1, with a weak D call TRBD1 (6 bases). The CDR3 sequence is 12 residues long. Germline CDR1 and CDR2: SGHAT and FQNNGV. The V end lost 5 bases, the J end lost 8 bases, and 12 bases lay between the germline ends. In DNA, the CDR3 is TGTGCCAGCAGCCTCACTGGGACAGAAGCTTTCTTT. It specifies CASSLTGTEAFF.

This clone showed up just once. The same CDR3 can be traced to other DNA sequences in this sample. This chain uses TRBV19 with TRBJ1-5; D might be TRBD1 (6 bases). V lost 6 bases to trimming and J lost 4 bases, with 10 bases between them. Germline V CDR1 and CDR2: LNHDA, SQIVND (reference sequence). The CDR3 is 13 residues long. The CDR3 protein is CASSRDKNQPQHF. Written as DNA, the CDR3 is TGTGCCAGTAGCCGGGACAAAAATCAGCCCCAGCATTTT.

The J gene is TRBJ2-5, the V gene TRBV12-5, with D perhaps TRBD1 (6 bases). The CDR3 spans 15 residues. Between the trimmed V and J ends, which lost 0 bases and 2 bases, there was a span of 10 bases. The germline gives CDR1 LGHNT, CDR2 FRNRAP. CDR3 coding DNA: TGTGCTAGTGGTTTGGTACTAGGGGGTCAAGAGACCCAGTACTTC. Protein sequence: CASGLVLGGQETQYF.

The rearrangement joins TRBV28 to TRBJ2-7, with 10 bases fitting TRBD2. Germline CDR1 is MDHEN and CDR2 is SYDVKM. The J segment lost 2 bases and the V segment lost 2 bases, leaving 3 bases of the junction unmatched. This CDR3 is 15 amino acids long. The CDR3 loop reads CASSLRLAGAYEQYF. DNA for the CDR3: TGTGCCAGCAGTTTACGTCTAGCGGGGGCCTACGAGCAGTACTTC.

The chain employs TRBV11-2 and TRBJ2-1, with 8 nucleotides matching TRBD1. The CDR3 spans 14 residues. V shed 5 bases and J 6 bases; nucleotides not matched to a gene: 6. Per the germline V gene, CDR1 is SGHAT and CDR2 is FQNNGV. The CDR3 DNA sequence: TGTGCCAGCAGCCTACTGACAGGGGTCAATGAGCAGTTCTTC. Its translation is CASSLLTGVNEQFF.

The V and J genes are TRBV9 and TRBJ2-5; the match to TRBD2 covers 13 bases. From germline, CDR1 is SGDLS and CDR2 YYNGEE. This CDR3 spans 16 amino acids. After removal of 0 bases from V and 2 bases from J, the junction contained 1 base not matched to a gene. CDR3 coding DNA: TGTGCCAGCAGCGTAGGGACTAGCGGGGGACAAGAGACCCAGTACTTC. This codes for CASSVGTSGGQETQYF.

The table lists this clone with a few counts. The V gene is TRBV5-1, the J gene TRBJ1-4, with 7 bases identical to TRBD1. V was clipped by 4 bases and J by 3 bases; unmatched bases: 3. Per the germline V gene, CDR1 is SGHRS and CDR2 is YFSETQ. This CDR3 has 14 amino acids. DNA for the CDR3: TGCGCCAGCAGCCGGGGACAGCCTAATGAAAAACTGTTTTTT. Amino acids: CASSRGQPNEKLFF.

This clone appeared a few times. The J gene is TRBJ2-1, the V gene TRBV7-6; TRBD1 aligns across 7 bases. This CDR3 spans 14 amino acids. The V gene end was trimmed by 0 bases and the J gene end by 6 bases; junction bases not matched to a gene: 2. Germline assignment: CDR1 SGHVS and CDR2 FNYEAQ. CDR3 bases: TGTGCCAGCAGCTTAGCGGGGGACAGCAATGAGCAGTTCTTC. It encodes CASSLAGDSNEQFF.

This clone showed up just a few times. V and J are TRBV2 and TRBJ1-3; TRBD1 might be the D (5 bases). The CDR3 runs to 14 residues. Germline assignment: CDR1 SNHLY and CDR2 FYNNEI. Trimming pared 8 bases from V and 1 base from J, leaving 12 bases between. CDR3 nucleotides: TGTGCCAGCTTTAAAGGGGTTTCTGGAAACACCATATATTTT. Translation: CASFKGVSGNTIYF.

This clone was counted a few times. As DNA, the CDR3 is TGTGCCAGCAGCGCGCCTACCGGGACAGCATCGTCACCCCTCCACTTT. Amino acid sequence: CASSAPTGTASSPLHF. The chain combines TRBV9 with TRBJ1-6, with 7 bases that match TRBD1. V trimming: 3 bases; J trimming: 10 bases; junction bases outside the gene matches: 13. Looked up from germline, CDR1 is SGDLS and CDR2 is YYNGEE. The CDR3 has 16 residues.

This clone has just a few counts. CDR3 bases: TGCGCCAGCAGCCCGTCGGAGACTAGCGGGGGGGATTGCGAGCAGTACTTC. It translates to CASSPSETSGGDCEQYF. V and J are TRBV5-1 and TRBJ2-7, with 14 bases fitting TRBD2. The CDR3 consists of 17 residues. V gave up 4 bases and J gave up 6 bases; unmatched junction bases: 12. Germline loops: CDR1 SGHRS, CDR2 YFSETQ. Supplemented by reference TRBV5-1 and TRBJ2-7, the full variable domain reads KAGVTQTPRYLIKTRGQQVTLSCSPISGHRSVSWYQQTPGQGLQFLFEYFSETQRNKGNFPGRFSGRQFSNSRSEMNVSTLELGDSALYLCASSPSETSGGDCEQYFGPGTRLTVT.

This clone has a handful of counts. The chain carries TRBV5-5 and TRBJ1-2; D possibly corresponds to TRBD1 (6 bases). From germline, CDR1 is SGHKS and CDR2 YYEKEE (reference sequence). Between the trimmed V and J ends, which lost 0 bases and 0 bases, there was a span of 9 bases. This CDR3 has 15 amino acids. In DNA form, the CDR3 reads TGTGCCAGCAGCTTGGGACAGGCCTCTAACTATGGCTACACCTTC. This translates into CASSLGQASNYGYTF.

This clone was seen a single time. The V gene is TRBV7-2, the J gene TRBJ1-2, with a possible D match to TRBD1 (5 bases). The CDR3 consists of 14 residues. Trimming cost V 0 bases and J 8 bases, with 13 bases left between them. Germline loops: CDR1 SGHTA, CDR2 FQGNSA. The CDR3 DNA follows: TGTGCCAGCAGCTTAGCTTTGGCAGGGCGAGGCTACACCTTC. Translated, it gives CASSLALAGRGYTF. Together with reference TRBV7-2 and TRBJ1-2, the CDR3 gives the full variable domain: GAGVSQSPSNKVTEKGKDVELRCDPISGHTALYWYRQSLGQGLEFLIYFQGNSAPDKSGLPSDRFSAERTGGSVSTLTIQRTQQEDSAVYLCASSLALAGRGYTFGSGTRLTVV.

The chain employs TRBV4-3 and TRBJ2-1, with 9 bases aligning to TRBD2. The CDR3 length is 16 residues. CDR1 LGHNA and CDR2 YSLEER come from the germline V gene. The ends lost 1 base at V and 8 bases at J; junction bases unmatched: 9. CDR3 protein: CASSQGGGGAGDEQFF. The DNA of the CDR3 is TGCGCCAGCAGCCAAGGGGGCGGGGGGGCCGGCGATGAGCAGTTCTTC.

V gene TRBV4-1 combines with J gene TRBJ2-7, with D hard to call. CDR1 and CDR2 from the germline V gene are MGHRA and YSYEKL. Trimming pared 1 base from V and 3 bases from J, leaving 13 bases between. The length of the CDR3 is 15 residues. The chain's CDR3 is CASSQGAIPLYEQYF. The CDR3 region has the DNA TGCGCCAGCAGCCAAGGGGCCATACCCCTCTACGAGCAGTACTTC.

The V call is TRBV5-4, the J call TRBJ1-1; TRBD1 is a possible D gene (5 bases). The ends were cut back, 2 bases at V and 1 base at J, with 9 bases in the middle. The CDR3 runs to 14 residues. CDR1 is SGHNT and CDR2 is YYREEE in the germline V gene (reference sequence). CDR3 bases: TGTGCCAGCAGCTTCCGGGGGGGGAACACTGAAGCTTTCTTT. Residues: CASSFRGGNTEAFF.

On this clone itself: The sample contains more than one DNA sequence encoding this CDR3. This chain connects TRBV5-1 to TRBJ1-5; TRBD1 matches 8 bases. This CDR3 has 14 amino acids. Trimming removed 4 bases from V and 5 bases from J; junction bases left unmatched: 5. The germline V gene has CDR1 SGHRS and CDR2 YFSETQ. The CDR3 loop reads CASSDRGGDQPQHF. The CDR3 DNA is TGCGCCAGCAGCGACAGGGGTGGAGATCAGCCCCAGCATTTT.

The genes are TRBV29-1 and TRBJ1-2; no clear D gene. The CDR3 extends over 12 amino acids. Germline CDR1 and CDR2: SQVTM and ANQGSEA. The ends were cut back, 2 bases at V and 4 bases at J, with 8 bases in the middle. The CDR3 here is CSVESQVYGYTF. The DNA for the CDR3 is TGCAGCGTTGAATCTCAGGTCTATGGCTACACCTTC.

The rearrangement uses TRBV30 and TRBJ1-5, with a tentative D call TRBD1 (5 bases). The CDR3 runs 13 residues. CDR1 and CDR2 from the germline V gene are GTSNPN and SVGIG (reference sequence). Trimming removed 1 base from V and 7 bases from J, with 11 bases in between. The CDR3 bases are TGTGCCTGGAGTGCAGGGTTAGAGCAGCCCCAGCATTTT. Residues: CAWSAGLEQPQHF.

The chain links TRBV7-9 to TRBJ1-4; D uncertain. The CDR3 length is 15 residues. Germline V lookup: CDR1 SEHNR, CDR2 FQNEAQ (reference sequence). The germline V and J ends were trimmed by 5 bases and 4 bases, with 14 bases remaining between them. CDR3 loop: CASSNRGQLNEKLFF. The DNA of the CDR3 is TGTGCCAGCAGCAACCGAGGGCAGCTTAATGAAAAACTGTTTTTT.

The V and J genes are TRBV7-9 and TRBJ2-2; D possibly corresponds to TRBD2 (5 bases). The CDR3 consists of 15 residues. Germline CDR1 SEHNR, CDR2 FQNEAQ (reference sequence). Deletions cut 3 bases from V and 1 base from J, with 9 bases between. The CDR3 nucleotides are TGTGCCAGCAGCTTTGATCGGGAGAACACCGGGGAGCTGTTTTTT. It specifies CASSFDRENTGELFF.